The rows below give T cell receptor beta chains drawn from one sample of a study of T cells after yellow fever vaccination. TCRdb re-called the 5' RACE reads with MiXCR, one entry per CDR3 protein. The sample carries 310,000 or so distinct CDR3 sequences, around 6.8% recorded once. The sample in question was PBMCs, obtained roughly seven weeks after the first yellow fever vaccination. These TCRs come from a man between 18 and 35 years old who received the YFV17D yellow fever vaccine. Both conserved end residues are part of each CDR3. The order of the fields is V gene, D gene, J gene, clone size, CDR3 protein, CDR3 DNA. The D gene is left open where the match is weak. Clone sizes are given selectively: once, few, many, or a class where the clone is expanded.

TRBV12-3/TRBV12-4	NA	TRBJ2-7	few	CASSNVGSYEQYF	TGTGCCAGCAGTAACGTGGGCTCCTACGAGCAGTACTTC
TRBV12-3/TRBV12-4	TRBD2	TRBJ2-7	NA	CASSYRGGEQYF	TGTGCCAGCAGCTACCGGGGGGGCGAGCAGTACTTC
TRBV7-2	TRBD2	TRBJ2-1	NA	CASSLETSGAWNEQSF	TGTGCCAGCAGCTTAGAGACTAGCGGGGCCTGGAATGAGCAGTCCTTC
TRBV27	NA	TRBJ2-1	NA	CASGGGGYNEQFF	TGTGCCAGCGGGGGAGGGGGGTACAATGAGCAGTTCTTC
TRBV5-6	TRBD2	TRBJ2-3	NA	CASSLRTSGAADTQYF	TGTGCCAGCAGCCTACGGACTAGCGGGGCGGCAGATACGCAGTATTTT
TRBV5-1	NA	TRBJ1-1	many	CASSLYGGLQTEAFF	TGCGCCAGCAGCTTGTATGGGGGTCTCCAAACTGAAGCTTTCTTT
TRBV24-1	TRBD2	TRBJ2-3	many	CATSDWANGGAHTDTQYF	TGTGCCACCAGTGATTGGGCCAACGGGGGGGCCCACACAGATACGCAGTATTTT
TRBV2	NA	TRBJ2-3	few	CASSPEQPISTDTQYF	TGTGCCAGCAGTCCTGAACAGCCAATTAGCACAGATACGCAGTATTTT
TRBV2	NA	TRBJ2-7	NA	CASGARLAAYEQYF	TGTGCCAGTGGAGCCCGGCTAGCAGCCTACGAGCAGTACTTC
TRBV5-1	NA	TRBJ2-5	NA	CASSRRSGEGETQYF	TGCGCCAGCAGCCGCAGATCAGGGGAAGGGGAGACCCAGTACTTC
TRBV5-4	NA	TRBJ2-6	NA	CASSFYRNSGANVLTF	TGTGCCAGCAGCTTCTACAGGAACTCTGGGGCCAACGTCCTGACTTTC
TRBV5-6	NA	TRBJ1-1	NA	CASSLGRRDTEAFF	TGTGCCAGCAGCTTGGGGCGGCGAGACACTGAAGCTTTCTTT
TRBV11-1	TRBD1	TRBJ1-2	many	CASSLAGTGGITNYGYTF	TGTGCCAGCAGCTTAGCCGGGACAGGGGGTATAACTAACTATGGCTACACCTTC
TRBV2	NA	TRBJ1-3	few	CASVGRAGNTIYF	TGTGCCAGCGTGGGGAGAGCTGGAAACACCATATATTTT
TRBV10-3	TRBD1	TRBJ2-7	many	CAISSGGDYEQYF	TGTGCCATCAGCTCAGGGGGCGATTACGAGCAGTACTTC
TRBV25-1	NA	TRBJ2-7	few	CASSEWGAGTYF	NA